This is a list of T cell receptor beta chains from one sample in a study of shared clonotypes between healthy human individuals. The assay was immunoSEQ multiplex PCR, and TCRdb's table has in-frame clones only and misses some. The sample includes some 2 million clones, 85% to 95% of them seen just once. The sample taken for sequencing was naive CD8+ T cells sorted from blood. Receptors originate from a man between 18 and 35 years old in good health. The CDR3 runs from the conserved cysteine through the conserved F or W.

j_call: TRBJ2-3
cdr3_length: 15
v_call: TRBV6-5
cdr3_aa: CASSNIAGGQDTQYF

j_call: TRBJ2-2
cdr3_length: 15
v_call: TRBV9
cdr3_aa: CASSVGTSNTGELFF

j_call: TRBJ2-1
cdr3_length: 19
v_call: TRBV7-9
cdr3_aa: CASITPGIAGNGLIGEQFF

j_call: TRBJ2-5
cdr3_length: 13
v_call: TRBV7-9
cdr3_aa: CASSLPEQETQYF

j_call: TRBJ1-2
cdr3_length: 14
v_call: TRBV6-1
cdr3_aa: CASSDTGGDYGYTF

j_call: TRBJ1-4
cdr3_length: 17
v_call: TRBV9
cdr3_aa: CASSVGTGGGSNEKLFF

j_call: TRBJ2-7
cdr3_length: 14
v_call: TRBV5-6
cdr3_aa: CASSFPRLSYEQYF

j_call: TRBJ1-2
cdr3_length: 13
v_call: TRBV10-1
cdr3_aa: CASSEDKINGYTF

j_call: TRBJ2-7
cdr3_length: 13
v_call: TRBV7-6
cdr3_aa: CASSSAEPYEQYF

j_call: TRBJ1-4
cdr3_length: 17
v_call: TRBV9
cdr3_aa: CASSGGSDDATNEKLFF

j_call: TRBJ2-1
cdr3_length: 14
v_call: TRBV10-3
cdr3_aa: CAISETGLVNEQFF

j_call: TRBJ2-3
cdr3_length: 12
v_call: TRBV27
cdr3_aa: CASSLTGVTQYF

j_call: TRBJ1-1
cdr3_length: 15
v_call: TRBV5-1
cdr3_aa: CASSLVQGLNTEAFF

j_call: TRBJ1-2
cdr3_length: 13
v_call: TRBV29-1
cdr3_aa: CSVEDRENYGYTF

j_call: TRBJ1-1
cdr3_length: 11
v_call: TRBV4-1
cdr3_aa: CASSEDTEAFF

j_call: TRBJ2-7
cdr3_length: 14
v_call: TRBV9
cdr3_aa: CASSVSGQGYEQYF

j_call: TRBJ2-5
cdr3_length: 15
v_call: TRBV7-9
cdr3_aa: CASSLVSVGQETQYF

j_call: TRBJ1-1
cdr3_length: 15
v_call: TRBV19
cdr3_aa: CASSSPGDVNTEAFF

j_call: TRBJ2-7
cdr3_length: 16
v_call: TRBV7-6
cdr3_aa: CASSLGTGGSSYEQYF

j_call: TRBJ2-7
cdr3_length: 13
v_call: TRBV4-2
cdr3_aa: CASSQRSDYEQYF

j_call: TRBJ2-1
cdr3_length: 17
v_call: TRBV19
cdr3_aa: CASSPSFPLGGYNEQFF

j_call: TRBJ2-1
cdr3_length: 12
v_call: TRBV5-6
cdr3_aa: CASSLGSGKQFF

j_call: TRBJ2-7
cdr3_length: 15
v_call: TRBV12-5
cdr3_aa: CASGLSTGSSYEQYF

j_call: TRBJ1-1
cdr3_length: 13
v_call: TRBV4-1
cdr3_aa: CASSQQDNTEAFF

j_call: TRBJ2-1
cdr3_length: 11
v_call: TRBV4-1
cdr3_aa: CASSSYNEQFF

j_call: TRBJ2-7
cdr3_length: 15
v_call: TRBV2
cdr3_aa: CASSQSGGPSYEQYF

j_call: TRBJ2-3
cdr3_length: 15
v_call: TRBV27
cdr3_aa: CASSSVDHPTDTQYF

j_call: TRBJ1-2
cdr3_length: 14
v_call: TRBV15
cdr3_aa: CATSRDHAGGGYTF

j_call: TRBJ1-1
cdr3_length: 11
v_call: TRBV30
cdr3_aa: CAWSGITEAFF

j_call: TRBJ2-1
cdr3_length: 16
v_call: TRBV7-2
cdr3_aa: CASSNTTSRQYNEQFF

j_call: TRBJ2-7
cdr3_length: 17
v_call: TRBV7-8
cdr3_aa: CASSLGLAGVLSYEQYF

j_call: TRBJ2-1
cdr3_length: 16
v_call: TRBV4-1
cdr3_aa: CASSQVGAGAYNEQFF

j_call: TRBJ2-1
cdr3_length: 17
v_call: TRBV2
cdr3_aa: CASRAEGRGRLHNEQFF

j_call: TRBJ2-2
cdr3_length: 17
v_call: TRBV14
cdr3_aa: CASSQGIARPLTGELFF

j_call: TRBJ1-1
cdr3_length: 15
v_call: TRBV7-2
cdr3_aa: CASSLSVVGGTEAFF

j_call: TRBJ1-5
cdr3_length: 16
v_call: TRBV7-8
cdr3_aa: CASSLYAGEGAQPQHF

j_call: TRBJ1-2
cdr3_length: 13
v_call: TRBV28
cdr3_aa: CASSDRGFNGYTF

j_call: TRBJ2-3
cdr3_length: 16
v_call: TRBV5-6
cdr3_aa: CASSLGAGAYTDTQYF

j_call: TRBJ1-1
cdr3_length: 14
v_call: TRBV5-4
cdr3_aa: CASSLEGTNTEAFF

j_call: TRBJ1-1
cdr3_length: 11
v_call: TRBV13
cdr3_aa: CASSFSTEAFF

j_call: TRBJ1-2
cdr3_length: 13
v_call: TRBV29-1
cdr3_aa: CSVGAGGNYGYTF

j_call: TRBJ1-1
cdr3_length: 14
v_call: TRBV27
cdr3_aa: CASSYRHQNTEAFF

j_call: TRBJ2-3
cdr3_length: 14
v_call: TRBV4-3
cdr3_aa: CASSHGDLTDTQYF

j_call: TRBJ2-2
cdr3_length: 16
v_call: TRBV19
cdr3_aa: CASSIVSGLGTGELFF

j_call: TRBJ1-5
cdr3_length: 14
v_call: TRBV6-1
cdr3_aa: CASSVWTGNQPQHF

j_call: TRBJ2-4
cdr3_length: 17
v_call: TRBV10-3
cdr3_aa: CAISDQGDRRAKNIQYF

j_call: TRBJ1-5
cdr3_length: 14
v_call: TRBV28
cdr3_aa: CASSFHRVEQPQHF